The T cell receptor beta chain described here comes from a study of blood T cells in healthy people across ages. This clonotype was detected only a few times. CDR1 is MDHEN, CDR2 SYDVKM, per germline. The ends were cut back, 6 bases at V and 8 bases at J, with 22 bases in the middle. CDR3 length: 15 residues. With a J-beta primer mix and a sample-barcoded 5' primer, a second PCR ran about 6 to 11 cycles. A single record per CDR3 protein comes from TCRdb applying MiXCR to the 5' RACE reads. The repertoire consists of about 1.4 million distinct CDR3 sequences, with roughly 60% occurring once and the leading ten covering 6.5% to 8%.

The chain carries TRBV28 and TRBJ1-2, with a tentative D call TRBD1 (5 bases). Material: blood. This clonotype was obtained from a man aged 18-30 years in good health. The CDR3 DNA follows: TGTGCCAGCAGCCCCCCTGGGTCAGGGATGAAAGGCTACACCTTC. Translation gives CASSPPGSGMKGYTF.